This T cell receptor beta chain was recovered during a study of tumor and adjacent non-tumor tissue in lung cancer. In the study overall: The patients, approximately 9 men and several women, were about 30 to 85 with stage I to III disease. Around 4.2 million productive TCRbeta reads were obtained per sample on average.

Three rounds of nested PCR, following a modified ARM-PCR protocol, produced the TCRbeta library. TCRdb re-called the multiplex PCR reads through MiXCR, storing one row per CDR3 protein. The repertoire holds roughly 70,000 distinct CDR3 sequences, with around 73% as singletons. Whole-study findings and limits: Tumor tissue had significantly higher TCR diversity than normal lung. Tumor repertoires had a smaller top 100 clone share than normal lung.

The germline V gene encodes CDR1 SGHNT and CDR2 YYREEE (reference sequence). This CDR3 spans 14 amino acids. This sample's RNA came from whole unsorted tissue. Concerning this clonotype: What it binds is unknown. The junction does not match germline at one end; this may be a read error.

V is TRBV5-4 and J is TRBJ2-1, with TRBD2 matching over 10 bases. The clonotype originates from a man aged 55-75 years with non-small cell lung cancer. Input material: lung tumor tissue. Here the CDR3 reads CASSPWTSGNEQLF. CDR3 sequence (DNA): TGTGCCAGCAGCCCATGGACTAGCGGAAATGAGCAGCTCTTC.